This is a list of T cell receptor beta chains from one sample in a study of graft-versus-host responses after intestinal transplantation. Clones were sequenced by immunoSEQ multiplex PCR, and TCRdb holds only the in-frame ones, with some missing. The sample has 40,000 to 55,000 clones, roughly 90% seen once. The sequenced sample was PBMCs, obtained 524 days after transplant. The receptors come from a human patient who received an intestinal transplant, so some T cells may come from the graft donor. Each CDR3 is given with its conserved first and last residue. The order of the fields is D gene, J gene, clone size, V gene, CDR3 protein, CDR3 DNA. D genes are given only for firm matches. The size entry is marked missing in some rows and otherwise reads once, few, many or a size class.

d_call: TRBD2; j_call: TRBJ2-5; clone_size: .; v_call: TRBV7-3; cdr3_aa: CASSASGSQKTQYF; cdr3_nt: TGTGCCAGCAGCGCCAGCGGGAGTCAGAAGACCCAGTACTTC
d_call: .; j_call: TRBJ1-2; clone_size: .; v_call: TRBV6-5; cdr3_aa: CASSELYGYTF; cdr3_nt: TGTGCCAGCAGTGAACTTTATGGCTACACCTTC
d_call: TRBD1; j_call: TRBJ2-2; clone_size: .; v_call: TRBV19; cdr3_aa: CASSTWTGNTGELFF; cdr3_nt: TGTGCCAGTAGTACCTGGACAGGGAACACCGGGGAGCTGTTTTTT
d_call: TRBD1; j_call: TRBJ2-1; clone_size: .; v_call: TRBV7-2; cdr3_aa: CASSFPRDRGPRDEQFF; cdr3_nt: TGTGCCAGCAGCTTCCCCCGGGACAGAGGGCCCAGGGATGAGCAGTTCTTC
d_call: TRBD2; j_call: TRBJ2-7; clone_size: .; v_call: TRBV29-1; cdr3_aa: CSVAGVPGLAGAYSYEQYF; cdr3_nt: TGCAGCGTTGCGGGCGTTCCGGGACTAGCGGGAGCTTACTCCTACGAGCAGTACTTC
d_call: .; j_call: TRBJ2-2; clone_size: once; v_call: TRBV9; cdr3_aa: CASSVTGELFF; cdr3_nt: TGTGCCAGCAGCGTAACCGGGGAGCTGTTTTTT
d_call: .; j_call: TRBJ2-2; clone_size: .; v_call: TRBV28; cdr3_aa: CASRIKGRSTGELFF; cdr3_nt: TGTGCCAGCAGAATAAAGGGGAGAAGCACCGGGGAGCTGTTTTTT
d_call: TRBD1; j_call: TRBJ2-5; clone_size: .; v_call: TRBV19; cdr3_aa: CASSIRQGQETQYF; cdr3_nt: TGTGCCAGTAGTATACGACAGGGCCAAGAGACCCAGTACTTC
d_call: .; j_call: TRBJ2-1; clone_size: once; v_call: TRBV29-1; cdr3_aa: CSASRNSYNEQFF; cdr3_nt: TGCAGCGCGTCAAGAAACTCCTACAATGAGCAGTTCTTC
d_call: .; j_call: TRBJ2-7; clone_size: once; v_call: TRBV28; cdr3_aa: CASRGDRPYEQYF; cdr3_nt: TGTGCCAGCAGGGGGGACCGACCCTACGAGCAGTACTTC
d_call: TRBD2; j_call: TRBJ2-7; clone_size: .; v_call: TRBV28; cdr3_aa: CASSSRGLAGAYEQYF; cdr3_nt: TGTGCCAGCAGTTCCCGGGGACTAGCGGGAGCCTACGAGCAGTACTTC
d_call: .; j_call: TRBJ2-3; clone_size: .; v_call: TRBV5-1; cdr3_aa: CASSFAGAFADTQYF; cdr3_nt: TGCGCCAGCAGCTTCGCAGGGGCTTTTGCAGATACGCAGTATTTT
d_call: .; j_call: TRBJ2-2; clone_size: .; v_call: TRBV27; cdr3_aa: CASSDRSDGGELFF; cdr3_nt: TGTGCCAGCAGTGACAGGTCTGACGGCGGGGAGCTGTTTTTT
d_call: .; j_call: TRBJ1-1; clone_size: few; v_call: TRBV4-2; cdr3_aa: CASSQESITEAFF; cdr3_nt: TGTGCCAGCAGCCAAGAGTCGATCACTGAAGCTTTCTTT
d_call: .; j_call: TRBJ2-7; clone_size: .; v_call: TRBV7-9; cdr3_aa: CASSLAAVRYEQYF; cdr3_nt: TGTGCCAGCAGCTTAGCCGCTGTCCGCTACGAGCAGTACTTC
d_call: .; j_call: TRBJ2-5; clone_size: .; v_call: TRBV9; cdr3_aa: CASSATGTREAETQYF; cdr3_nt: TGTGCCAGCAGCGCTACCGGGACAAGGGAGGCAGAGACCCAGTACTTC
d_call: TRBD2; j_call: TRBJ2-1; clone_size: .; v_call: TRBV14; cdr3_aa: CASSPLLAGGDNEQFF; cdr3_nt: TGTGCCAGCAGCCCTCTCCTAGCGGGAGGGGACAATGAGCAGTTCTTC
d_call: .; j_call: TRBJ2-1; clone_size: .; v_call: TRBV11-3; cdr3_aa: CASTLSSGKNNEQFF; cdr3_nt: TGTGCCAGCACCCTCTCTAGTGGGAAAAACAATGAGCAGTTCTTC
d_call: TRBD1; j_call: TRBJ2-1; clone_size: .; v_call: TRBV5-1; cdr3_aa: CASRKTGDEQFF; cdr3_nt: TGCGCCAGCAGGAAGACAGGGGATGAGCAGTTCTTC
d_call: .; j_call: TRBJ2-1; clone_size: .; v_call: TRBV19; cdr3_aa: CASTPARLSSYNEQFF; cdr3_nt: TGTGCCAGTACCCCGGCTAGATTAAGCTCCTACAATGAGCAGTTCTTC
d_call: .; j_call: TRBJ1-2; clone_size: once; v_call: TRBV7-2; cdr3_aa: CASSLGGDGYTF; cdr3_nt: TGTGCCAGCAGCTTAGGTGGGGATGGCTACACCTTC
d_call: .; j_call: TRBJ2-2; clone_size: .; v_call: TRBV28; cdr3_aa: CASSIQGVIAGELFF; cdr3_nt: TGTGCCAGCAGCATACAAGGGGTTATAGCCGGGGAGCTGTTTTTT
d_call: TRBD2; j_call: TRBJ2-1; clone_size: .; v_call: TRBV5-1; cdr3_aa: CASSLLAGEAHEQFF; cdr3_nt: TGCGCCAGCAGTCTACTAGCGGGAGAAGCCCATGAGCAGTTCTTC
d_call: .; j_call: TRBJ1-4; clone_size: .; v_call: TRBV30; cdr3_aa: CAWRFKGLFPFVEKLFF; cdr3_nt: TGTGCCTGGAGATTCAAGGGCCTATTCCCATTTGTGGAAAAACTGTTTTTT
d_call: TRBD1; j_call: TRBJ1-1; clone_size: once; v_call: TRBV7-2; cdr3_aa: CASSFLLPGTGFGTEAFF; cdr3_nt: TGTGCCAGCAGCTTCCTCCTTCCGGGGACAGGGTTTGGCACTGAAGCTTTCTTT
d_call: .; j_call: TRBJ2-7; clone_size: .; v_call: TRBV2; cdr3_aa: CASKGVGGYEQYF; cdr3_nt: TGTGCCAGCAAGGGGGTCGGTGGCTACGAGCAGTACTTC
d_call: TRBD1; j_call: TRBJ1-2; clone_size: .; v_call: TRBV27; cdr3_aa: CASSLTGGAVYGYTF; cdr3_nt: TGTGCCAGCAGTTTAACAGGGGGCGCGGTCTATGGCTACACCTTC
d_call: .; j_call: TRBJ2-7; clone_size: .; v_call: TRBV30; cdr3_aa: CAWSGQYEQYF; cdr3_nt: TGTGCCTGGAGTGGACAGTACGAGCAGTACTTC
d_call: .; j_call: TRBJ2-1; clone_size: .; v_call: TRBV19; cdr3_aa: CASSISGGISYNEQFF; cdr3_nt: TGTGCCAGTAGTATAAGTGGCGGTATCTCCTACAATGAGCAGTTCTTC
d_call: TRBD2; j_call: TRBJ2-3; clone_size: .; v_call: TRBV19; cdr3_aa: CASRGASGSTDTQYF; cdr3_nt: TGTGCCAGTAGGGGGGCTAGCGGGAGCACAGATACGCAGTATTTT
d_call: TRBD1; j_call: TRBJ2-7; clone_size: .; v_call: TRBV5-1; cdr3_aa: CASSLKGQGYEQYF; cdr3_nt: TGCGCCAGCAGCTTGAAGGGACAGGGCTACGAGCAGTACTTC
d_call: TRBD1; j_call: TRBJ1-1; clone_size: .; v_call: TRBV28; cdr3_aa: CASSLGGQVTEAFF; cdr3_nt: TGTGCCAGCAGTTTGGGAGGACAGGTCACTGAAGCTTTCTTT
d_call: .; j_call: TRBJ2-2; clone_size: .; v_call: TRBV4-1; cdr3_aa: CASSQNPQGTFGELFF; cdr3_nt: TGCGCCAGCAGCCAAAACCCACAAGGGACTTTTGGGGAGCTGTTTTTT
d_call: .; j_call: TRBJ1-2; clone_size: .; v_call: TRBV28; cdr3_aa: CATSPGRTNYGYTF; cdr3_nt: TGTGCCACATCCCCAGGGCGTACTAACTATGGCTACACCTTC